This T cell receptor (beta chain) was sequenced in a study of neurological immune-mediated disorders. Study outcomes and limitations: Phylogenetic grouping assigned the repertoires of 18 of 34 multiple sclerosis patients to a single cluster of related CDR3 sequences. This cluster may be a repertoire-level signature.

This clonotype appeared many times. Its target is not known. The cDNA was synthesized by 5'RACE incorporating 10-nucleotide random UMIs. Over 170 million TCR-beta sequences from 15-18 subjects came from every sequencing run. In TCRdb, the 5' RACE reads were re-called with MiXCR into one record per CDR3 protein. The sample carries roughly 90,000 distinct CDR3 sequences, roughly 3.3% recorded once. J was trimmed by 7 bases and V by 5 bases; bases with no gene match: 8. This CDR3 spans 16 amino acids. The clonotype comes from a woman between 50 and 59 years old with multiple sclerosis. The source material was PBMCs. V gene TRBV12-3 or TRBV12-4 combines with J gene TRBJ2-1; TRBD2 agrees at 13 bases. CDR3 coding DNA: TGTGCCAGCAGTCTCACTAGCGGGGGGGCGAGGAATGAGCAGTTCTTC. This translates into CASSLTSGGARNEQFF.